This T cell receptor (beta chain) comes out of a study of tumor-infiltrating lymphocytes in oesophageal squamous cell carcinoma. TCRdb re-called the PCR reads with MiXCR, one entry per CDR3 protein. The table includes about 21,000 distinct CDR3 sequences, 39% detected once. This clonotype was recorded at least ten times. CDR3 length: 14 amino acids. The germline CDR1 and CDR2 sequences are LNHDA and SQIVND (reference sequence). Sequencing was done on a sample of esophageal tumor tissue. The gene calls are TRBV19 and TRBJ2-7; possibly TRBD2 for D (5 bases). The end of the DNA fits TRBJ2-5 better, so the J call may be wrong. The source of this sequence is a male donor with esophageal squamous cell carcinoma. The DNA of the CDR3 is TGTGCCAGTAGTAATACCGGGGTTGGGGAGACCCAGTACTTC. Protein product: CASSNTGVGETQYF.